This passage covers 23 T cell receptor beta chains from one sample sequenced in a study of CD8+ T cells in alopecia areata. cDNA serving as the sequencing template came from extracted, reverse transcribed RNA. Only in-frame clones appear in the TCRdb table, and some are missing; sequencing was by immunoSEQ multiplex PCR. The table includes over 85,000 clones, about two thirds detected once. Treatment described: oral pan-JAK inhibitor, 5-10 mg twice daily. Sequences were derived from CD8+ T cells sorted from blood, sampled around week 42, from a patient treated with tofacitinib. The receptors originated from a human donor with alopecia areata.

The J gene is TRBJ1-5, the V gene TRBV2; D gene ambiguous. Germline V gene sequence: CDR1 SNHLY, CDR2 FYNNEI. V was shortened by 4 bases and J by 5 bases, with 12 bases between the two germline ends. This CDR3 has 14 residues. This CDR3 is CASSADGRDQPQHF. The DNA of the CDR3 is TGTGCCAGCAGTGCCGACGGACGGGATCAGCCCCAGCATTTT.

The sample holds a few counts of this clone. In DNA form, the CDR3 reads TGCGCCAGCAGCCAAGAGGATGGGGGGGGGCAGTACAATGAGCAGTTCTTC. As protein: CASSQEDGGGQYNEQFF. The chain joins TRBV4-3 to TRBJ2-1, with a possible D match to TRBD2 (7 bases). Trimming left V 0 bases short and J 4 bases short, with 16 bases between. The CDR3 contains 17 residues. CDR1 and CDR2 from the germline V gene are LGHNA and YSLEER.

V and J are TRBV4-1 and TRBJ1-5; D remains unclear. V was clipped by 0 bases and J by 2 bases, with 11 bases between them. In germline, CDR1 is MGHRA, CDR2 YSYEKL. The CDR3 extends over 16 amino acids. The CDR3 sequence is CASSQDFLTGNQPQHF. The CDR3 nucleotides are TGCGCCAGCAGCCAAGATTTTCTCACAGGCAATCAGCCCCAGCATTTT.

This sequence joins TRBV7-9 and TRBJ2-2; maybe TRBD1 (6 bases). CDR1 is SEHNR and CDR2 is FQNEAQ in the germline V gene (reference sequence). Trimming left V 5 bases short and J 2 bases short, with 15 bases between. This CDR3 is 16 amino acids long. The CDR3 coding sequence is TGTGCCAGCAGCGTCCCCGGGACACAAAACACCGGGGAGCTGTTTTTT. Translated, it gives CASSVPGTQNTGELFF.

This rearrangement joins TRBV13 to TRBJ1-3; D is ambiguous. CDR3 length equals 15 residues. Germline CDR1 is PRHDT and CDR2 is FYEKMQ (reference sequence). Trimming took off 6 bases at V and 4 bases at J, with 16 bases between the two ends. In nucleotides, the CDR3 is TGTGCCAGCAGTTCGAGCCCGGACGGGGGAAACACCATATATTTT. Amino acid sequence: CASSSSPDGGNTIYF.

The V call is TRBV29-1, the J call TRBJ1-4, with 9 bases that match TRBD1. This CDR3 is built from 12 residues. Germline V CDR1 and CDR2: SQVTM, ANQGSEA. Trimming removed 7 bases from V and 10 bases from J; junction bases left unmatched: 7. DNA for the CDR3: TGCAGCGCCAGGACAGGGGATGGAAAACTGTTTTTT. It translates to CSARTGDGKLFF.

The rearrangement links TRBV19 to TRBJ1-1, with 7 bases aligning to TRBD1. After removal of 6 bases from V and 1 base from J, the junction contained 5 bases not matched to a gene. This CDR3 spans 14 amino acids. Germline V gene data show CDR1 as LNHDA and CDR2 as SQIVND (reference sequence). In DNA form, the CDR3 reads TGTGCCAGTAGCCGACAGGGCCCGAACACTGAAGCTTTCTTT. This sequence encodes CASSRQGPNTEAFF.

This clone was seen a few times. The CDR3 is CASSQSRQMNTEAFF. CDR3 sequence (DNA): TGCGCCAGCAGCCAGAGCAGACAGATGAACACTGAAGCTTTCTTT. The rearrangement uses TRBV4-3 and TRBJ1-1, with D perhaps TRBD1 (5 bases). CDR1 and CDR2 from the germline V gene are LGHNA and YSLEER. Between the trimmed V and J ends, which lost 3 bases and 0 bases, there was a span of 11 bases. The CDR3 runs 15 residues.

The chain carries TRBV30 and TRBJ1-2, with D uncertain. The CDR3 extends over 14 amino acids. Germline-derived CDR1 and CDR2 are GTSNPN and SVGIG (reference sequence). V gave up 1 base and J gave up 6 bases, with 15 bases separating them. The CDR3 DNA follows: TGTGCCTGGAGTGAAGGCAGGCCTGCGGATGGCTACACCTTC. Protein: CAWSEGRPADGYTF.

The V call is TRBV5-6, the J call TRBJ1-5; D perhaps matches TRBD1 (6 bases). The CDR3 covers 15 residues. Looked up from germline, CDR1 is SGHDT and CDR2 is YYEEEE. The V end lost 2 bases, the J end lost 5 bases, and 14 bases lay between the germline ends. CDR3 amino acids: CASSFRGGGDQPQHF. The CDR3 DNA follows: TGTGCCAGCAGCTTCAGGGGAGGAGGCGATCAGCCCCAGCATTTT.

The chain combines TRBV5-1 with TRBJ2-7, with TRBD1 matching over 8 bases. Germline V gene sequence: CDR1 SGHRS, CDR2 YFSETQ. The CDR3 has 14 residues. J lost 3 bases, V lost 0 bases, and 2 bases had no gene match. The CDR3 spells CASSLDRGDYEQYF. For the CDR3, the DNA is TGCGCCAGCAGCTTGGACAGGGGGGACTACGAGCAGTACTTC.

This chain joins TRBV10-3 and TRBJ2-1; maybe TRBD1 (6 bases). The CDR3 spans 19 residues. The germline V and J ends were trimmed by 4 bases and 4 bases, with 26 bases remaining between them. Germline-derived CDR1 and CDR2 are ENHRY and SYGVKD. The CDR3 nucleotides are TGTGCCATCAGTGGCGGGTGGACAGCCGAATTTCCCTCGTACAATGAGCAGTTCTTC. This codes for CAISGGWTAEFPSYNEQFF.

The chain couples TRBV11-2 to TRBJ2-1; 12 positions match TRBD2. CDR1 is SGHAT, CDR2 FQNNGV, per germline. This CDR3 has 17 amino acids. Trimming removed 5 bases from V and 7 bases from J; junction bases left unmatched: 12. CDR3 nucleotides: TGTGCCAGCAGCCCAGGACTAGCGGGGATTGTAGAAAATGAGCAGTTCTTC. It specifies CASSPGLAGIVENEQFF.

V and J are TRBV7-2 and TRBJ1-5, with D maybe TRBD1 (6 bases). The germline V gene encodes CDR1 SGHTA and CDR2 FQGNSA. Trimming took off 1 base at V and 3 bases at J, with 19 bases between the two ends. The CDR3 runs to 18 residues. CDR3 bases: TGTGCCAGCAGCTTAGTAATCCGGGACACCGATCACAATCAGCCCCAGCATTTT. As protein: CASSLVIRDTDHNQPQHF. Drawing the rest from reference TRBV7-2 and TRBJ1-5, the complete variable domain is GAGVSQSPSNKVTEKGKDVELRCDPISGHTALYWYRQSLGQGLEFLIYFQGNSAPDKSGLPSDRFSAERTGGSVSTLTIQRTQQEDSAVYLCASSLVIRDTDHNQPQHFGDGTRLSIL.

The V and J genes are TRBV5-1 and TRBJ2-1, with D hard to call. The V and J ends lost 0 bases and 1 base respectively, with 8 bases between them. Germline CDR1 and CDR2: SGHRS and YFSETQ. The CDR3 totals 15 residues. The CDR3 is CASSLEGVSYNEQFF. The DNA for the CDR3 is TGCGCCAGCAGCTTGGAAGGTGTTTCCTACAATGAGCAGTTCTTC.

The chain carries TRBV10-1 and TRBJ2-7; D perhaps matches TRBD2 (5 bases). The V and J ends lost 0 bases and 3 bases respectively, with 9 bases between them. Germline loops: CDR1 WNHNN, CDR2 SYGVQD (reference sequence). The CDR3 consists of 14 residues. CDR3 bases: TGCGCCAGCAGTGAGTCGGCCGCGGGCTACGAGCAGTACTTC. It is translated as CASSESAAGYEQYF.

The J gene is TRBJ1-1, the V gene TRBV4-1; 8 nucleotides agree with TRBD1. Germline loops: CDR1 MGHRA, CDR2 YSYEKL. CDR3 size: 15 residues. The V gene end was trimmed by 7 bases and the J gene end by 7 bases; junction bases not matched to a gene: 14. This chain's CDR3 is CASKTDRAGGGEAFF. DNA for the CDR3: TGCGCCAGCAAAACCGACAGGGCAGGGGGCGGTGAAGCTTTCTTT.

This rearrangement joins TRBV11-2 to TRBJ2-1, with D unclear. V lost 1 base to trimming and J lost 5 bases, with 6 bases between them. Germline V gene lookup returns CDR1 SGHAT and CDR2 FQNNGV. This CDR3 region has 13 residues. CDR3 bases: TGTGCCAGCAGCTTAGGTGGGGACAATGAGCAGTTCTTC. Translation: CASSLGGDNEQFF.

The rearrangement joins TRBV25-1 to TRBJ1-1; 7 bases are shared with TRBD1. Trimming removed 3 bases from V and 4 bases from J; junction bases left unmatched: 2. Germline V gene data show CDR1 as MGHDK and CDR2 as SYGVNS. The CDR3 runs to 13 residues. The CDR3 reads CASSDPGGTEAFF. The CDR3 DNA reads TGTGCCAGCAGTGATCCAGGGGGCACTGAAGCTTTCTTT.

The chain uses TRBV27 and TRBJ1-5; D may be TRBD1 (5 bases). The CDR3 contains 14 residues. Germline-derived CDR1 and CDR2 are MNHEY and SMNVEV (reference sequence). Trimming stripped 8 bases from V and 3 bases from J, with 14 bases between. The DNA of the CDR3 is TGTGCCAGCGGAGCCCAGGGTAACAATCAGCCCCAGCATTTT. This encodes CASGAQGNNQPQHF.

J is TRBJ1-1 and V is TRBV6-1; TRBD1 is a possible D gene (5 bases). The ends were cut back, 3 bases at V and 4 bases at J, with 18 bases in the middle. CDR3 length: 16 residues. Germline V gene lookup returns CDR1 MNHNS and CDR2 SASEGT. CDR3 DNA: TGTGCCAGCAGTGACCCGGTGAGGGGAGTGAGCACTGAAGCTTTCTTT. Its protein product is CASSDPVRGVSTEAFF.

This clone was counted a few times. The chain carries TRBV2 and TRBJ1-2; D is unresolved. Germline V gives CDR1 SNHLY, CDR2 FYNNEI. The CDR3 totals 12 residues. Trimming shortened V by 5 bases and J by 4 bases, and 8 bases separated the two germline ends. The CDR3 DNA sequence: TGTGCCAGCAGTCGGGGAAGCTATGGCTACACCTTC. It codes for CASSRGSYGYTF.

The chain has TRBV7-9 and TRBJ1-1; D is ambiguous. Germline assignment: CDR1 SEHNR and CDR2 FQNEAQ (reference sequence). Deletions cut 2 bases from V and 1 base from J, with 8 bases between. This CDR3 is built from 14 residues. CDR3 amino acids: CASSLPPGNTEAFF. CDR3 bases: TGTGCCAGCAGCTTACCCCCAGGGAACACTGAAGCTTTCTTT.